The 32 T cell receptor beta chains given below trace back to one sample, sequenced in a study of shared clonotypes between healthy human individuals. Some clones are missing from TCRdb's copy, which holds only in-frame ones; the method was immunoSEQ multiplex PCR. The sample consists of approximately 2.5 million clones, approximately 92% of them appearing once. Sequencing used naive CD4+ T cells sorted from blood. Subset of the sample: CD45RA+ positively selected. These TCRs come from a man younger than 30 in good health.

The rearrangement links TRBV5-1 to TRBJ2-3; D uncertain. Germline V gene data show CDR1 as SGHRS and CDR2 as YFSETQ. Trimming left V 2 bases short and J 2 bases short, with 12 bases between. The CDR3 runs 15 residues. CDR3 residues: CASSFDDAATDTQYF. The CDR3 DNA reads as TGCGCCAGCAGCTTCGACGACGCGGCCACAGATACGCAGTATTTT.

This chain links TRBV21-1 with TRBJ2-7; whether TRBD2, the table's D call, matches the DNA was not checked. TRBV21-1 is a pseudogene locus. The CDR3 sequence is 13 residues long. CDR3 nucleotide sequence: TGTGCCCGCGGCGGGAGGAACAGTTACGAGCAGTACTTC. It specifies CARGGRNSYEQYF.

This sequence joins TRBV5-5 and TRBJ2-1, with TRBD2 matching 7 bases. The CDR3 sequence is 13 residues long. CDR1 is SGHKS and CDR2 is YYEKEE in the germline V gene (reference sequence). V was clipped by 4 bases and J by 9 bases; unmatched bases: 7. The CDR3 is CASSGGLVPEQFF. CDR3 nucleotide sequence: TGTGCCAGCAGCGGCGGACTAGTTCCTGAGCAGTTCTTC. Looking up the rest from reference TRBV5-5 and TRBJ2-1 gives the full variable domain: DAGVTQSPTHLIKTRGQQVTLRCSPISGHKSVSWYQQVLGQGPQFIFQYYEKEERGRGNFPDRFSARQFPNYSSELNVNALLLGDSALYLCASSGGLVPEQFFGPGTRLTVL.

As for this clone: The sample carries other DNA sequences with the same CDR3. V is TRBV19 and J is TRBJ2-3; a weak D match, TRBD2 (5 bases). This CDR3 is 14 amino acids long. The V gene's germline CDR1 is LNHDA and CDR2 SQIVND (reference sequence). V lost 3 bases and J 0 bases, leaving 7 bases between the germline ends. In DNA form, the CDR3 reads TGTGCCAGTAGTATGGAGGACAGCACAGATACGCAGTATTTT. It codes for CASSMEDSTDTQYF.

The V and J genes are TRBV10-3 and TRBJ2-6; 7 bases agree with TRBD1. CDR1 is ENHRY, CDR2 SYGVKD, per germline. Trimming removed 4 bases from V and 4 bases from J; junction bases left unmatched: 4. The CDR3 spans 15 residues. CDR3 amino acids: CAISGDRAGANVLTF. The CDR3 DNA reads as TGTGCCATCAGTGGAGACAGGGCCGGGGCCAACGTCCTGACTTTC.

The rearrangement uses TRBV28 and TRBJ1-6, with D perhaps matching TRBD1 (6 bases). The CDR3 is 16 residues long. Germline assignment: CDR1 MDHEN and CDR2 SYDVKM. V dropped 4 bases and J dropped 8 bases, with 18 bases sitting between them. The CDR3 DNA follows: TGTGCCAGCAGTTCGGGGGCCTATTTGGGTGATTCACCCCTCCACTTT. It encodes CASSSGAYLGDSPLHF.

The CDR3 loop reads CASSQGPRSSYNEQFF. The DNA of the CDR3 is TGCGCCAGCAGCCAAGGGCCGAGGAGCTCCTACAATGAGCAGTTCTTC. This chain links TRBV4-1 with TRBJ2-1; no clear D gene. This CDR3 comprises 16 residues. The V end was cut by 1 base, the J end by 0 bases, with 10 bases between. Germline V lookup: CDR1 MGHRA, CDR2 YSYEKL.

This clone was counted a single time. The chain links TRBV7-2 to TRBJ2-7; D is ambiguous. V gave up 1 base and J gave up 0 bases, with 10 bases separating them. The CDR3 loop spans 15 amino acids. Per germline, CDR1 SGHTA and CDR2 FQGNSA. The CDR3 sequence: CASSLDDFFSYEQYF. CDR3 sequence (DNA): TGTGCCAGCAGCTTAGACGATTTTTTCTCCTACGAGCAGTACTTC.

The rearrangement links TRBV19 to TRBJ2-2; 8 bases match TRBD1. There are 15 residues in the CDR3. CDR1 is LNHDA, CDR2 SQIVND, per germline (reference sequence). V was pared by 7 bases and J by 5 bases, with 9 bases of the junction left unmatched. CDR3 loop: CASTKDRVRTGELFF. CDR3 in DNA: TGTGCCAGTACCAAGGACAGGGTGAGAACCGGGGAGCTGTTTTTT.

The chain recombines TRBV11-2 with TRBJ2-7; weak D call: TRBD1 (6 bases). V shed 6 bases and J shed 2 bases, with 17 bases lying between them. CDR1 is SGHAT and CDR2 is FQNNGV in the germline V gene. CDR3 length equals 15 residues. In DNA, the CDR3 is TGTGCCAGCAGAGCTCTCCAGGGGAAACCCTACGAGCAGTACTTC. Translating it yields CASRALQGKPYEQYF.

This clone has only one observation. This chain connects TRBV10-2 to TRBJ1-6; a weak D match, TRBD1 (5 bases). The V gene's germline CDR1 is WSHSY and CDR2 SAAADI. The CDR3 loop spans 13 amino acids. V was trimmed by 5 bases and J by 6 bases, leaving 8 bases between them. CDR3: CASSRQSNSPLHF. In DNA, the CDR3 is TGCGCCAGCAGTAGACAGAGTAATTCACCCCTCCACTTT.

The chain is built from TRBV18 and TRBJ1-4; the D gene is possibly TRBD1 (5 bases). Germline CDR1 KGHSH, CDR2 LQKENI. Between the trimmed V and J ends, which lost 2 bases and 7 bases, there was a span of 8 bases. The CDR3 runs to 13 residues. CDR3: CASSPIGGEKLFF. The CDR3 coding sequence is TGTGCCAGCTCACCAATCGGGGGTGAAAAACTGTTTTTT.

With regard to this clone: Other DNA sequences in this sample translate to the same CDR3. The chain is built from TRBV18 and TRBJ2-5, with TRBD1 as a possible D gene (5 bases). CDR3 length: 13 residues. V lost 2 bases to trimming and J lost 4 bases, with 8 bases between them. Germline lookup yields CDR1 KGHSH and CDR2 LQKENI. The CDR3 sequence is CASSPYRGETQYF. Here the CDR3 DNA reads TGTGCCAGCTCACCATATAGGGGAGAGACCCAGTACTTC.

The CDR3 DNA reads as TGTGCCAGCAGCTCCTCCCTAGCGGGGGGGCCACACGAGCAGTACTTC. This sequence encodes CASSSSLAGGPHEQYF. This chain joins TRBV11-2 and TRBJ2-7, with TRBD2 identical over 12 bases. CDR3 length: 16 amino acids. V shed 4 bases, J shed 5 bases, and the junction held 9 bases outside the gene matches. Germline loops: CDR1 SGHAT, CDR2 FQNNGV.

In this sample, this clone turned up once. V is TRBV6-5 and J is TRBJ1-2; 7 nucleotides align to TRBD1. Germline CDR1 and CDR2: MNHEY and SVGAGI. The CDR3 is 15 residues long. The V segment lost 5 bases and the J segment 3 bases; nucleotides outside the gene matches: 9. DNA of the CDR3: TGTGCCAGCAGTCGTCGACAGGGTAGTTACTATGGCTACACCTTC. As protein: CASSRRQGSYYGYTF.

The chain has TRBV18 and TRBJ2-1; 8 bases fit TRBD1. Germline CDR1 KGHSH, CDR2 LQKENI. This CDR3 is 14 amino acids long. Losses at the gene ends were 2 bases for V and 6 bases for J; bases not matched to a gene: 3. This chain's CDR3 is CASSPTTGANEQFF. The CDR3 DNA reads TGTGCCAGCTCACCAACGACAGGGGCCAATGAGCAGTTCTTC.

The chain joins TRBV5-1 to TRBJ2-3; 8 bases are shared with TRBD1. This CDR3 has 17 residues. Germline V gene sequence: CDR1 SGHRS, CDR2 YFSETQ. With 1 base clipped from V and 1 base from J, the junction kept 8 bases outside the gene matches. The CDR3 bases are TGCGCCAGCAGCTTGTTTACAGGGGGACTGCGCACAGATACGCAGTATTTT. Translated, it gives CASSLFTGGLRTDTQYF.

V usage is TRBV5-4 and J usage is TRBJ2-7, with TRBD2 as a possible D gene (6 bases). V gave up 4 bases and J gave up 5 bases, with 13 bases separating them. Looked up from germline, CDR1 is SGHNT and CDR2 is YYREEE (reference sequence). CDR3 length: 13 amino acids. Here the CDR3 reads CASSQAGLDEQYF. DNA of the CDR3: TGTGCCAGCAGCCAAGCGGGTTTGGACGAGCAGTACTTC.

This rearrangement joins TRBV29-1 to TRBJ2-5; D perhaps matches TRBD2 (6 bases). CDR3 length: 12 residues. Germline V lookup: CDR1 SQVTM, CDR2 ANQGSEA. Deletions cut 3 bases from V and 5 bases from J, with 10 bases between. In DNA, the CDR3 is TGCAGCGTTGAGTCGGGAGCTGAGACCCAGTACTTC. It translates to CSVESGAETQYF.

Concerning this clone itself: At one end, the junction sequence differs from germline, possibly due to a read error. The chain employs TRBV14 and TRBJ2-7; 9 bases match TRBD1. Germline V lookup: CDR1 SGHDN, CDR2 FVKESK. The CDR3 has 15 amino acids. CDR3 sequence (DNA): TGTGCCAGCAGCCAAGGGACAGGGGCCTTTTACGGGCAGTACTTC. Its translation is CASSQGTGAFYGQYF.

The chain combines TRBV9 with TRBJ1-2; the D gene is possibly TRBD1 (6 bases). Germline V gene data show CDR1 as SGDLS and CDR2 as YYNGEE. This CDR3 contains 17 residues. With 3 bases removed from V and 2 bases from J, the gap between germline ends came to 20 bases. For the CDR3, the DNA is TGTGCCAGCAGCGGTGCGTGGACAGAGCCACTAAACTATGGCTACACCTTC. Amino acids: CASSGAWTEPLNYGYTF.

CDR3 DNA sequence: TGCGCCAGCAGCTTCTGGACTAGCGGGAGGGCCCTCGCAGATACGCAGTATTTT. Translation gives CASSFWTSGRALADTQYF. The V gene is TRBV5-1, the J gene TRBJ2-3; 15 bases are a match to TRBD2. The germline CDR1 and CDR2 sequences are SGHRS and YFSETQ. This CDR3 has 18 residues. V lost 2 bases, J lost 4 bases, and 8 bases stayed unmatched.

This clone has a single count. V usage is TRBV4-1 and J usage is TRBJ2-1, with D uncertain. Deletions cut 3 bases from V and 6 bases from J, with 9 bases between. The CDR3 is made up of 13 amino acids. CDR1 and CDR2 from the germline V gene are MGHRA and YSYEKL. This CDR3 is CASSHGPPNEQFF. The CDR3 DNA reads TGCGCCAGCAGCCACGGACCGCCCAATGAGCAGTTCTTC.

The CDR3 spells CASSPGQRGRPPQETQYF. The CDR3 bases are TGTGCCAGCAGCCCGGGACAGCGCGGACGTCCGCCCCAAGAGACCCAGTACTTC. The chain combines TRBV7-2 with TRBJ2-5, with 7 positions matching TRBD1. V gave up 5 bases and J gave up 1 base; unmatched junction bases: 16. Germline V lookup: CDR1 SGHTA, CDR2 FQGNSA. The length of the CDR3 is 18 residues.

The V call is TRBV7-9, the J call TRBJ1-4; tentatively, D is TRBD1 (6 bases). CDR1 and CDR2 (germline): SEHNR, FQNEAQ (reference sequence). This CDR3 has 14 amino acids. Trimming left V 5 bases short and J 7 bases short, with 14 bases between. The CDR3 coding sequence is TGTGCCAGCAGCCTGACCATAGGGGGTGAAAAACTGTTTTTT. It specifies CASSLTIGGEKLFF. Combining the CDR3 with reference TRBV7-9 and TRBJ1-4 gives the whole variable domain DTGVSQNPRHKITKRGQNVTFRCDPISEHNRLYWYRQTLGQGPEFLTYFQNEAQLEKSRLLSDRFSAERPKGSFSTLEIQRTEQGDSAMYLCASSLTIGGEKLFFGSGTQLSVL.

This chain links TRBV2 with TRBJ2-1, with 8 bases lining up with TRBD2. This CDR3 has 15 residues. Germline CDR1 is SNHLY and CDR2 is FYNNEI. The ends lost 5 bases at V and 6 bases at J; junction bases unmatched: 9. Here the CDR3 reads CASSRSSGGVNEQFF. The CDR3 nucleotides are TGTGCCAGCAGTAGGTCCAGCGGGGGTGTCAATGAGCAGTTCTTC.

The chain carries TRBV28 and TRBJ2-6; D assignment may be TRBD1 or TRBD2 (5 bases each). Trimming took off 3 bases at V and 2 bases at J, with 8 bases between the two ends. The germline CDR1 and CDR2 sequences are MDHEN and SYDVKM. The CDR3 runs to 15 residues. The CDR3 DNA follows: TGTGCCAGCAGTTTGGGGGATCCTGGGGCCAACGTCCTGACTTTC. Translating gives CASSLGDPGANVLTF.

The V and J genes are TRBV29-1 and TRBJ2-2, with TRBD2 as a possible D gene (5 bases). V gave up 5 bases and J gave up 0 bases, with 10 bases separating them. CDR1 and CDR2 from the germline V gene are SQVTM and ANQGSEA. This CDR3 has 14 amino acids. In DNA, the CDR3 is TGCAGCGTTCGGGATGCCGCGAACACCGGGGAGCTGTTTTTT. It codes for CSVRDAANTGELFF.

In nucleotides, the CDR3 is TGTGCCAGTAGTATAGGGCAGGGCAAAAACATTCAGTACTTC. Amino acids: CASSIGQGKNIQYF. This chain uses TRBV19 with TRBJ2-4, with D possibly TRBD1 on 5 matching bases. The V end lost 1 base, the J end lost 3 bases, and 7 bases lay between the germline ends. Germline lookup yields CDR1 LNHDA and CDR2 SQIVND (reference sequence). CDR3 length: 14 residues.

CDR3 DNA: TGCGCCAGCAGCTTCCAAGGGCGGGAGGACAATGAGCAGTTCTTC. Protein: CASSFQGREDNEQFF. The chain carries TRBV5-1 and TRBJ2-1, with TRBD2 matching over 8 bases. The CDR3 totals 15 residues. Per germline, CDR1 SGHRS and CDR2 YFSETQ. V was clipped by 2 bases and J by 5 bases; unmatched bases: 6.

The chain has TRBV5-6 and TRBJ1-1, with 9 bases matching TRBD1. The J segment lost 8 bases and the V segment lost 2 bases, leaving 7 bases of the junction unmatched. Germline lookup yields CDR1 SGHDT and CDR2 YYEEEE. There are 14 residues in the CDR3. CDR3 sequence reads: CASSFLGGQGEAFF. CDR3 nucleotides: TGTGCCAGCAGCTTTTTGGGGGGACAGGGAGAAGCTTTCTTT.

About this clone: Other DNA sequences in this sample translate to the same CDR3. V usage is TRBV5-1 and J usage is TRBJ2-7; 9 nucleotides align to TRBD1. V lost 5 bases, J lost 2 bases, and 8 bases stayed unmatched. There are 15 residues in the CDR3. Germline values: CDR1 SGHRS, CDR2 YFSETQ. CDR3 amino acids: CASSSTGTGTYEQYF. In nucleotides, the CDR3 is TGCGCCAGCAGTTCTACCGGGACAGGGACCTACGAGCAGTACTTC.